The clone carrying this TCR beta chain was detected many times. Its matching antigen is unknown. The data were obtained in a study of molecular identifiers for immune sequencing clone quantification. Looking at the study overall: Four of five splits of RNA from around 18,000 or 91,000 naive CD8 cells were sequenced in replicates. General study results and limits: In naive cells, clones above 20 RNA copies held under 1% of molecules, whereas in effector cells they held over 98%.

Researchers sorted naive CD8 T cells as cells that were CD8+CD4-CCR7+CD45RA+. Libraries of bulk TCR were made by previously described methods (with listed TCR primers). Using its own MiXCR run on the PCR reads, TCRdb lists one record per CDR3 protein. The repertoire has approximately 550,000 distinct CDR3 sequences, roughly a fifth of them found once; the top ten carry 0.7% to 1%. Germline V lookup: CDR1 GTSNPN, CDR2 SVGIG (reference sequence). This CDR3 is 13 amino acids long. Trimming cost V 1 base and J 6 bases; bases outside gene matches: 2. The material sequenced was naive CD8+ T cells from blood, with Jurkat cell RNA spiked in. Sample subset: FACS-sorted CD8+CD4-CCR7+CD45RA+ naive T cells. J is TRBJ2-3 and V is TRBV30, with TRBD2 matching over 9 bases. This receptor was obtained from a human donor in good health. Some libraries in this study had Jurkat cell RNA spiked in. The DNA for the CDR3 is TGTGCCTGGAGTGCCAGCGGGGGGGATACGCAGTATTTT. Translated: CAWSASGGDTQYF.